A single sample gave rise to the 28 T cell receptor beta chains below, sequenced in a study of CD8 T cells in Susac syndrome. The RNA, about 0.45 to 1 ug, was put through reverse transcription using random hexamers. TCRdb re-derived calls from the immunoSEQ multiplex PCR reads in MiXCR, one entry per CDR3 protein. The sample has 69,000 or so distinct CDR3 sequences, over 90% seen once. What was sequenced was CD8+ T cells from PBMCs. These receptors came from a human donor in good health.

The chain employs TRBV2 and TRBJ2-2; D may be TRBD1 or TRBD2 (5 bases each). The V and J ends lost 2 bases and 5 bases respectively, with 9 bases between them. From germline, CDR1 is SNHLY and CDR2 FYNNEI. The CDR3 is made up of 14 amino acids. The CDR3 DNA sequence: TGTGCCAGCAGTGAAAGACAGCGGACCGGGGAGCTGTTTTTT. As protein: CASSERQRTGELFF.

The CDR3 DNA sequence: TGTGCCAGCAGCGAAAAGGGGGGTCAGCCCCAGCATTTT. This translates into CASSEKGGQPQHF. The rearrangement joins TRBV21-1 to TRBJ1-5; the table assigns TRBD1, which was not confirmed against the DNA. TRBV21-1 is a pseudogene. This CDR3 has 13 residues.

CDR3 coding DNA: TGTGCCAGCAGCCCAGGACTTATCTACGAGCAGTACTTC. Translating it yields CASSPGLIYEQYF. The chain is built from TRBV5-4 and TRBJ2-7; tentatively, D is TRBD2 (5 bases). The germline gives CDR1 SGHNT, CDR2 YYREEE (reference sequence). V lost 4 bases and J 3 bases, leaving 11 bases between the germline ends. The CDR3 length is 13 residues. The entire variable domain, with the rest obtained from reference TRBV5-4 and TRBJ2-7, is as follows: ETGVTQSPTHLIKTRGQQVTLRCSSQSGHNTVSWYQQALGQGPQFIFQYYREEENGRGNFPPRFSGLQFPNYSSELNVNALELDDSALYLCASSPGLIYEQYFGPGTRLTVT.

The chain employs TRBV13 and TRBJ2-1, with D perhaps TRBD2 (5 bases). V lost 3 bases and J 8 bases, leaving 8 bases between the germline ends. The CDR3 length is 12 residues. The germline V gene encodes CDR1 PRHDT and CDR2 FYEKMQ (reference sequence). The CDR3 region has the DNA TGTGCCAGCAGCTTTGGACTTCATGAGCAGTTCTTC. It codes for CASSFGLHEQFF. Based on the CDR3 plus reference TRBV13 and TRBJ2-1, the full variable domain is AAGVIQSPRHLIKEKRETATLKCYPIPRHDTVYWYQQGPGQDPQFLISFYEKMQSDKGSIPDRFSAQQFSDYHSELNMSSLELGDSALYFCASSFGLHEQFFGPGTRLTVL.

This rearrangement joins TRBV6-6 to TRBJ1-4; 11 positions agree with TRBD1. The germline gives CDR1 MNHNY, CDR2 SVGAGI (reference sequence). The V segment lost 6 bases and the J segment 3 bases; nucleotides outside the gene matches: 6. The CDR3 totals 16 residues. CDR3 in amino acids: CASRRTGGQANEKLFF. The CDR3 DNA sequence: TGTGCCAGCAGACGGACAGGGGGCCAGGCTAATGAAAAACTGTTTTTT.

The rearrangement links TRBV6-2 or TRBV6-3 to TRBJ2-6; D perhaps matches TRBD2 (6 bases). Germline assignment: CDR1 MNHEY and CDR2 SVGEGT. The CDR3 runs 17 residues. The V gene lost 8 bases and the J gene lost 0 bases, with 17 bases spanning the gap. CDR3 amino acids: CASAEGLFSSGANVLTF. CDR3 nucleotide sequence: TGTGCCAGCGCGGAGGGGCTTTTTAGCTCTGGGGCCAACGTCCTGACTTTC.

The chain is built from TRBV27 and TRBJ2-7; D not resolved. This CDR3 comprises 13 residues. The V gene lost 5 bases and the J gene lost 2 bases, with 10 bases spanning the gap. The germline V gene has CDR1 MNHEY and CDR2 SMNVEV (reference sequence). The CDR3 nucleotides are TGTGCCAGCAGTACCCTTGGGGCCTACGAGCAGTACTTC. Translated: CASSTLGAYEQYF.

The chain links TRBV5-6 to TRBJ1-1; D remains ambiguous. The ends were cut back, 4 bases at V and 1 base at J, with 8 bases in the middle. The CDR3 is 13 amino acids. Per the germline V gene, CDR1 is SGHDT and CDR2 is YYEEEE. This CDR3 reads CASSPTWNTEAFF. As DNA, the CDR3 is TGTGCCAGCAGCCCGACTTGGAACACTGAAGCTTTCTTT.

This chain connects TRBV28 to TRBJ2-3; the D is unclear. Trimming cost V 5 bases and J 5 bases, with 11 bases left between them. Germline CDR1 is MDHEN and CDR2 is SYDVKM. This CDR3 is built from 13 residues. The CDR3 DNA follows: TGTGCCAGCAGTCCCCCTCTAAGAGATACGCAGTATTTT. Protein: CASSPPLRDTQYF.

The genes are TRBV29-1 and TRBJ2-1, with D possibly matching TRBD1 (5 bases). The CDR3 contains 12 residues. Per germline, CDR1 SQVTM and CDR2 ANQGSEA. With 7 bases removed from V and 7 bases from J, the gap between germline ends came to 14 bases. The CDR3 nucleotides are TGCAGCGCCCGACAGAGTTTGAATGAGCAGTTCTTC. This codes for CSARQSLNEQFF.

This chain links TRBV7-9 with TRBJ2-7, with D maybe TRBD2 (5 bases). Trimming removed 5 bases from V and 1 base from J, with 15 bases in between. The germline V gene encodes CDR1 SEHNR and CDR2 FQNEAQ (reference sequence). The CDR3 is 15 amino acids. The CDR3 DNA follows: TGTGCCAGCAGCCAAGAGGGTGTACGGTCCTACGAGCAGTACTTC. Encoded protein: CASSQEGVRSYEQYF.

The CDR3 DNA follows: TGTGCCAGCAGTGTGGGGCAGAGCTATGGCTACACCTTC. It yields the protein CASSVGQSYGYTF. This chain connects TRBV27 to TRBJ1-2; D perhaps matches TRBD1 (5 bases). The CDR3 contains 13 residues. Per germline, CDR1 MNHEY and CDR2 SMNVEV (reference sequence). The V and J ends lost 5 bases and 4 bases respectively, with 11 bases between them.

This CDR3 is CASSRREGVEYGYTF. The CDR3 coding sequence is TGTGCCAGCAGCCGAAGGGAGGGGGTCGAGTATGGCTACACCTTC. V usage is TRBV12-3 or TRBV12-4 and J usage is TRBJ1-2; perhaps TRBD1 as D (6 bases). This CDR3 is built from 15 residues. The ends were cut back, 6 bases at V and 5 bases at J, with 19 bases in the middle.

This sequence joins TRBV27 and TRBJ2-1; perhaps TRBD2 as D (7 bases). Germline CDR1 is MNHEY and CDR2 is SMNVEV (reference sequence). The CDR3 length is 12 residues. V dropped 11 bases and J dropped 8 bases, with 16 bases sitting between them. In DNA, the CDR3 is TGTGCCGTCGTCCGCGGGGGCCATGAGCAGTTCTTC. It codes for CAVVRGGHEQFF.

The chain combines TRBV9 with TRBJ2-3; TRBD2 matches at 12 bases. V trimming: 4 bases; J trimming: 6 bases; junction bases outside the gene matches: 6. The V gene's germline CDR1 is SGDLS and CDR2 YYNGEE. This CDR3 comprises 15 residues. The CDR3 is CASSLTSGGQDTQYF. The CDR3 DNA sequence: TGTGCCAGCAGCCTAACTAGCGGGGGGCAGGATACGCAGTATTTT.

The V call is TRBV4-3, the J call TRBJ2-7; D is unclear. V lost 1 base to trimming and J lost 3 bases, with 7 bases between them. In germline, CDR1 is LGHNA, CDR2 YSLEER. This CDR3 is 13 amino acids long. In nucleotides, the CDR3 is TGCGCCAGCAGCCAAGGACTGTACTACGAGCAGTACGTC. Its protein is CASSQGLYYEQYV.

The chain carries TRBV25-1 and TRBJ1-5; D uncertain. This CDR3 contains 12 residues. Germline values: CDR1 MGHDK, CDR2 SYGVNS. V was clipped by 3 bases and J by 11 bases, with 11 bases between them. The CDR3 loop is CASSETGKAQHF. CDR3 coding DNA: TGTGCCAGCAGTGAGACGGGTAAGGCCCAGCATTTT.

V is TRBV12-3 or TRBV12-4 and J is TRBJ2-3; 8 bases map to TRBD2. The CDR3 sequence is 15 residues long. The junction had 2 bases not matched to a gene; V was cut back by 2 bases and J by 1 base. DNA of the CDR3: TGTGCCAGCAGTTTACTTAGCGGGGGCACAGATACGCAGTATTTT. The encoded protein is CASSLLSGGTDTQYF.

This rearrangement joins TRBV10-3 to TRBJ2-2, with D perhaps being TRBD1 or TRBD2 (5 bases each). The CDR3 is 10 amino acids. The V and J ends lost 11 bases and 13 bases respectively, with 14 bases between them. Per the germline V gene, CDR1 is ENHRY and CDR2 is SYGVKD. CDR3 sequence (DNA): TGTGCCGTCGGGACCGGTGGGCTGTTTTTT. Translated, it gives CAVGTGGLFF.

This clonotype was detected once. The chain has TRBV7-9 and TRBJ1-4, with D possibly being TRBD1 (5 bases). The CDR3 is made up of 15 amino acids. V was clipped by 5 bases and J by 8 bases, with 18 bases between them. Germline loops: CDR1 SEHNR, CDR2 FQNEAQ (reference sequence). CDR3 sequence reads: CASSPTGGGGEKLFF. CDR3 nucleotide sequence: TGTGCCAGCAGCCCCACCGGGGGGGGTGGAGAAAAACTGTTTTTT. Filled out from reference TRBV7-9 and TRBJ1-4, the complete variable domain reads DTGVSQNPRHKITKRGQNVTFRCDPISEHNRLYWYRQTLGQGPEFLTYFQNEAQLEKSRLLSDRFSAERPKGSFSTLEIQRTEQGDSAMYLCASSPTGGGGEKLFFGSGTQLSVL.

The J gene is TRBJ1-1, the V gene TRBV28; TRBD1 is a possible D gene (5 bases). This CDR3 is 14 amino acids long. V lost 6 bases and J lost 5, with 16 bases in between. CDR1 MDHEN and CDR2 SYDVKM come from the germline V gene. CDR3 amino acids: CASRFYSGRTEAFF. The CDR3 bases are TGTGCCAGCAGATTTTATTCAGGGAGAACTGAAGCTTTCTTT.

The chain joins TRBV5-4 to TRBJ1-5; D remains unclear. Trimming stripped 0 bases from V and 3 bases from J, with 1 base between. Germline lookup yields CDR1 SGHNT and CDR2 YYREEE (reference sequence). The CDR3 is 12 amino acids. The CDR3 here is CASSLDNQPQHF. CDR3 bases: TGTGCCAGCAGCTTGGACAATCAGCCCCAGCATTTT.

This clonotype was picked up one time. The chain combines TRBV28 with TRBJ2-5; 10 nucleotides match TRBD2. The V gene end was trimmed by 7 bases and the J gene end by 5 bases; junction bases not matched to a gene: 7. The V gene's germline CDR1 is MDHEN and CDR2 SYDVKM. The CDR3 length is 14 residues. The chain's CDR3 is CASTVAGGLETQYF. In DNA, the CDR3 is TGTGCCAGCACCGTAGCGGGGGGCCTGGAGACCCAGTACTTC.

The J gene is TRBJ2-2, the V gene TRBV4-1; D gene unclear. Germline loops: CDR1 MGHRA, CDR2 YSYEKL. The CDR3 loop spans 13 amino acids. Trimming removed 5 bases at V and 4 bases at J, with 8 bases between. CDR3 in DNA: TGCGCCAGCAGCGCTTCGGTCACCGGGGAGCTGTTTTTT. It yields the protein CASSASVTGELFF.

This chain uses TRBV5-6 with TRBJ2-5; D not resolved. The CDR3 covers 12 residues. Trimming removed 3 bases at V and 5 bases at J, with 8 bases between. The germline CDR1 and CDR2 sequences are SGHDT and YYEEEE. CDR3 amino acids: CASSSLFETQYF. CDR3 DNA sequence: TGTGCCAGCAGCTCCTTGTTTGAGACCCAGTACTTC.

The chain combines TRBV5-4 with TRBJ2-4, with TRBD1 matching over 7 bases. V was pared by 6 bases and J by 1 base, with 7 bases of the junction left unmatched. From germline, CDR1 is SGHNT and CDR2 YYREEE (reference sequence). The CDR3 has 15 residues. The CDR3: CASTYRGLAKNIQYF. In nucleotides, the CDR3 is TGTGCCAGCACCTATAGGGGGCTGGCCAAAAACATTCAGTACTTC.

The V call is TRBV6-5, the J call TRBJ1-5, with a tentative D call TRBD1 (5 bases). V was cut by 6 bases and J by 2 bases, with 14 bases left in between. The germline gives CDR1 MNHEY, CDR2 SVGAGI. The CDR3 is 15 amino acids. CDR3 DNA sequence: TGTGCCAGCAGCCGAGACAGAAGGGGCAATCAGCCCCAGCATTTT. Its translation is CASSRDRRGNQPQHF.

This rearrangement joins TRBV30 to TRBJ2-7, with D unclear. The V gene's germline CDR1 is GTSNPN and CDR2 SVGIG (reference sequence). This CDR3 is built from 12 residues. The germline V and J ends were trimmed by 1 base and 2 bases, with 6 bases remaining between them. The CDR3 region has the DNA TGTGCCTGGAGTGGGTTACCCTACGAGCAGTACTTC. Translation: CAWSGLPYEQYF.